Listed below are T cell receptor beta chains from one sample, sequenced in a study of blood T cell repertoires in COVID-19. The method was immunoSEQ multiplex PCR; TCRdb's version includes in-frame clones alone and lacks a portion of them. This sample has some 180,000 clones, with 81% found just once. The sample taken for sequencing was peripheral blood. These receptors originate from a woman aged 40 to 50 with COVID-19, enrolled during active disease. Each CDR3 is given with its conserved first and last residue. Each record gives: J gene, V gene, D gene, clone size, CDR3 DNA, CDR3 protein. D genes are given only for firm matches. Rows may omit the clone size; those that give it use once, few, many or a size class.

>TRBJ2-7|TRBV3-1/TRBV3-2|TRBD2|few
TGTGCCAGCAGCCAAGGACTAGCGGAATACGAGCAGTACTTC
CASSQGLAEYEQYF
>TRBJ1-1|TRBV18|NA|NA
TGTGCCAGCTCACAAGGACAGAACACTGAAGCTTTCTTT
CASSQGQNTEAFF
>TRBJ2-2|TRBV27|NA|NA
TGTGCCACCCAGTTTAACGCGAACACCGGGGAGCTGTTTTTT
CATQFNANTGELFF
>TRBJ1-6|TRBV4-2|NA|NA
TGTGCCAGCAGCCAAGATGTGGCAGGGAGGCGCTCCTATAATTCACCCCTCCACTTT
CASSQDVAGRRSYNSPLHF
>TRBJ2-2|TRBV2|NA|NA
TGTGCCAGCAGTGAAAGCTCGAACACCGGGGAGCTGTTTTTT
CASSESSNTGELFF
>TRBJ1-1|TRBV19|NA|NA
TGTGCCAGTAGTAGCCGGTCAGGGGTTAAAACTGAAGCTTTCTTT
CASSSRSGVKTEAFF
>TRBJ2-1|TRBV5-6|TRBD1|NA
TGTGCCAGCAGCCCGGACAGGCTGACTAATGAGCAGTTCTTC
CASSPDRLTNEQFF
>TRBJ1-1|TRBV19|TRBD1|once
TGTGCCAGTAGTCGGGACAGACCCAGCATGAACACTGAAGCTTTCTTT
CASSRDRPSMNTEAFF
>TRBJ2-5|TRBV12-3/TRBV12-4|NA|NA
TGTGCCGAGGGTCCTTCGTCCCAAGAGACCCAGTACTTC
CAEGPSSQETQYF
>TRBJ1-5|TRBV20-1|NA|NA
TGCAGTGCTAGTTGGCGGCACCCCAATCAGCCCCAGCATTTT
CSASWRHPNQPQHF
>TRBJ1-2|TRBV9|NA|NA
TGTGCCAGCAGCGTAGACGGGACGTTGGAGGGCACCTTC
CASSVDGTLEGTF
>TRBJ2-7|TRBV9|NA|few
TGTGCCAGCAGCGTAGGGACTGCGGGCTACGAGCAGTACTTC
CASSVGTAGYEQYF
>TRBJ2-7|TRBV11-2|TRBD1|NA
TGTGCCAGCAGCTCCGGACAGGGGATCAACGAGCAGTACTTC
CASSSGQGINEQYF
>TRBJ1-2|TRBV10-3|TRBD1|NA
TGTGCCATCAGGGCCGGGACAGGGGGCCGCGGAGATGGCTACACCTTC
CAIRAGTGGRGDGYTF
>TRBJ2-2|TRBV3-1/TRBV3-2|TRBD2|NA
TGTGCCAGCAGCCGAGCGGGAGGGGGCCCGGGGGAGCTGTTTTTT
CASSRAGGGPGELFF
>TRBJ1-2|TRBV9|NA|once
TGTGCCAGCAGCCCCGACAGAAACTATGGCTACACCTTC
CASSPDRNYGYTF
>TRBJ2-3|TRBV9|NA|NA
TGTGCCAGCAGCGTCAGTGTAGCGACAGATACGCAGTATTTT
CASSVSVATDTQYF
>TRBJ2-3|TRBV2|TRBD2|NA
TGTGCCAGCAGTGAGTACGGGAGCGGGGGATCGGCAGATACGCAGTATTTT
CASSEYGSGGSADTQYF
>TRBJ1-5|TRBV7-8|TRBD1|NA
TGTGCCAGCAGAGCTACCCCCGGGACAGGAGGCAATCAGCCCCAGCATTTT
CASRATPGTGGNQPQHF
>TRBJ1-5|TRBV7-8|TRBD1|NA
TGTGCCAGCAGCACCAATGACAGGGCTGGGATTATACAGCCCCAGCATTTT
CASSTNDRAGIIQPQHF
>TRBJ2-3|TRBV30|NA|NA
TGTGCCTCTCGGGTTCCCCCTACGCAGTATTTT
CASRVPPTQYF
>TRBJ2-1|TRBV5-1|NA|NA
TGCGCCAGCAGCTTGAACCTAATAGCGGACATCTACAATGAGCAGTTCTTC
CASSLNLIADIYNEQFF
>TRBJ1-2|TRBV6-5|TRBD1|few
TGTGCCAGCAGTTTAAGACAGGGGCTTAACTATGGCTACACCTTC
CASSLRQGLNYGYTF
>TRBJ2-1|TRBV9|NA|once
TGTGCCAGCAGCCCCCACAGGGCTGAGCAGTTCTTC
CASSPHRAEQFF
>TRBJ2-1|TRBV19|TRBD1|NA
TGTGCCAGTAGTATAGATCTGGGGGACAGGGATTCCGGCGATGAGCAGTTCTTC
CASSIDLGDRDSGDEQFF
>TRBJ1-1|TRBV2|NA|NA
TGTGCCAGCAGTGACTTCCCGTCGAACACTGAAGCTTTCTTT
CASSDFPSNTEAFF